The 13 T cell receptor beta chains in this list originate from one sample, sequenced in a study of T cells in Graves' hyperthyroidism and ophthalmopathy. TCR beta CDR3 region amplification was performed from RNA transcripts. HTBI primers were used for first-round RT-PCR of the TCR CDR3. TCRdb processed the multiplex PCR reads anew with MiXCR; each CDR3 protein has one entry. This sample carries more than 350,000 distinct CDR3 sequences, 14% to 15% of them seen once, and the ten largest clones take approximately 30%. The sample was blood. All receptors derive from a woman between 25 and 40 years old with Graves' hyperthyroidism.

This clonotype was detected many times. The chain joins TRBV28 to TRBJ2-1; TRBD2 matches 13 bases. Trimming at V came to 0 bases and at J to 8 bases, leaving 1 base not matched to a gene. The CDR3 sequence is 15 residues long. Germline-derived CDR1 and CDR2 are MDHEN and SYDVKM. Written as DNA, the CDR3 is TGTGCCAGCAGTTTATGGACTAGCGGGAGGTATGAGCAGTTCTTC. This sequence encodes CASSLWTSGRYEQFF.

This clonotype has a single count. A read error may be the cause here, since a much bigger clone is one base away. The genes are TRBV24-1 and TRBJ2-7, with 7 bases matching TRBD1. The ends lost 2 bases at V and 0 bases at J; junction bases unmatched: 3. CDR1 and CDR2 from the germline V gene are KGHDR and SFDVKD. The CDR3 extends over 15 amino acids. The CDR3, as DNA: TGTGCCACCAGTGATTCCCGGGACAGCTCCTACGAGCAGTACTTC. This sequence encodes CATSDSRDSSYEQYF.

This clonotype was counted many times. The V gene is TRBV28, the J gene TRBJ2-5; D might be TRBD1 or TRBD2, each matching 5 bases. The V end was cut by 3 bases, the J end by 1 base, with 12 bases between. The CDR3 has 15 residues. Germline-derived CDR1 and CDR2 are MDHEN and SYDVKM. For the CDR3, the DNA is TGTGCCAGCAGTTTCTGGAAGAGGGGCCAAGAGACCCAGTACTTC. It encodes CASSFWKRGQETQYF.

The chain uses TRBV5-1 and TRBJ2-2; 13 bases map to TRBD2. V gave up 6 bases and J gave up 6 bases; unmatched junction bases: 8. Germline loops: CDR1 SGHRS, CDR2 YFSETQ. The CDR3 length is 16 residues. The CDR3 sequence is CASNELAGGFAGELFF. CDR3 nucleotides: TGCGCCAGCAACGAACTAGCGGGAGGGTTTGCCGGGGAGCTGTTTTTT.

This clonotype turned up a few times. J is TRBJ1-1 and V is TRBV27; 10 positions agree with TRBD1. The germline gives CDR1 MNHEY, CDR2 SMNVEV (reference sequence). V shed 1 base and J 8 bases; nucleotides not matched to a gene: 7. The CDR3 sequence is 15 residues long. CDR3 sequence (DNA): TGTGCCAGCAGTTTATATTCTTTGGGACAGGGGGAAGCTTTCTTT. This codes for CASSLYSLGQGEAFF.

In its sample, this clonotype was seen many times. The J gene is TRBJ2-3, the V gene TRBV3-1, with no clear D. This CDR3 has 11 residues. V was clipped by 3 bases and J by 2 bases, with 0 bases between them. Germline V gene lookup returns CDR1 LGHDT and CDR2 YNNKEL (reference sequence). The CDR3 loop is CASSHTDTQYF. In DNA, the CDR3 is TGTGCCAGCAGCCACACAGATACGCAGTATTTT.

This clonotype has a handful of counts. The genes are TRBV5-1 and TRBJ2-2, with a weak D call TRBD1 (5 bases). This CDR3 has 14 amino acids. Trimming pared 3 bases from V and 4 bases from J, leaving 10 bases between. The V gene's germline CDR1 is SGHRS and CDR2 YFSETQ. This CDR3 is CASSSWGGTGELFF. The CDR3 DNA is TGCGCCAGCAGCTCCTGGGGCGGCACCGGGGAGCTGTTTTTT.

This clonotype has a count of ten or more. This chain links TRBV24-1 with TRBJ2-2; 8 positions agree with TRBD1. The CDR3 covers 16 residues. CDR1 and CDR2 from the germline V gene are KGHDR and SFDVKD. J was trimmed by 2 bases and V by 3 bases; bases with no gene match: 4. Written as DNA, the CDR3 is TGTGCCACCAGTGATCCCGGACAGGGAAACACCGGGGAGCTGTTTTTT. Its protein is CATSDPGQGNTGELFF.

This clonotype has more than one count but fewer than ten. The V and J genes are TRBV4-1 and TRBJ2-7; tentatively, D is TRBD2 (5 bases). Germline lookup yields CDR1 MGHRA and CDR2 YSYEKL. V lost 8 bases and J 0 bases, leaving 14 bases between the germline ends. The CDR3 has 14 amino acids. CDR3 DNA sequence: TGCGCCAGCGGCATGGACTGGAGCTCCTACGAGCAGTACTTC. Protein sequence: CASGMDWSSYEQYF.

The V gene is TRBV28, the J gene TRBJ2-7; TRBD2 matches 10 bases. Gene TRBJ2-1 matches the end of the DNA better, so the J call may be wrong. CDR1 MDHEN and CDR2 SYDVKM come from the germline V gene. The CDR3 is made up of 17 amino acids. The CDR3 DNA sequence: TGTGCCAGCTCTAGCGGGAGAGTTGTTGAATACTCCTACGAGCAGTTCTTC. Its protein is CASSSGRVVEYSYEQFF.

The chain uses TRBV29-1 and TRBJ2-7; 8 bases align to TRBD1. The CDR3 is made up of 14 amino acids. CDR1 is SQVTM and CDR2 is ANQGSEA in the germline V gene. The trim removed 7 bases at V and 0 bases at J, leaving 8 bases unmatched. The CDR3 loop reads CSACTGGLSYEQYF. DNA for the CDR3: TGCAGCGCGTGCACAGGGGGACTCTCCTACGAGCAGTACTTC.

Details on this clonotype: This may be a read error: a much more frequent sequence differs by one nucleotide. The chain couples TRBV20-1 to TRBJ2-1; 7 nucleotides match TRBD2. The V gene's germline CDR1 is DFQATT and CDR2 SNEGSKA (reference sequence). The CDR3 consists of 14 residues. V lost 4 bases, J lost 4 bases, and 7 bases stayed unmatched. CDR3 in amino acids: CSATGLLHYNEQFF. The CDR3 region has the DNA TGCAGTGCTACGGGACTACTACATTACAATGAGCAGTTCTTC.

The chain has TRBV27 and TRBJ2-2; 7 bases are shared with TRBD1. J lost 4 bases, V lost 2 bases, and 10 bases had no gene match. Germline CDR1 reads MNHEY; CDR2 reads SMNVEV (reference sequence). The length of the CDR3 is 17 residues. The CDR3 spells CASSLISTGSITGELFF. CDR3 in DNA: TGTGCCAGCAGTTTAATCTCGACAGGGTCCATCACCGGGGAGCTGTTTTTT.